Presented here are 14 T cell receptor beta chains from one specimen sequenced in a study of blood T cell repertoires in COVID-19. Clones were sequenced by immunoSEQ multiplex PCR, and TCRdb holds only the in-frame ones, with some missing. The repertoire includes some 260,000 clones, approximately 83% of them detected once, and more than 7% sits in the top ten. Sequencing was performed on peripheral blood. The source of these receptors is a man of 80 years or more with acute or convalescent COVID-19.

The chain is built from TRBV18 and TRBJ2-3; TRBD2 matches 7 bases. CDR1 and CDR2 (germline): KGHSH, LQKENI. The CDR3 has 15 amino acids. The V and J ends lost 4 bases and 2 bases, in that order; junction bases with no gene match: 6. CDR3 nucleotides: TGTGCCAGCTCACGGGATAGCGGGCCCACAGATACGCAGTATTTT. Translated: CASSRDSGPTDTQYF.

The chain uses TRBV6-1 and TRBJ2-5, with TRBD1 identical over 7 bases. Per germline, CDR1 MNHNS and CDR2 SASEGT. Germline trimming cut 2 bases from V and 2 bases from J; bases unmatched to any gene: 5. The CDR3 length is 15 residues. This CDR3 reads CASSEWGQRQETQYF. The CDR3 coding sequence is TGTGCCAGCAGTGAATGGGGACAGCGTCAAGAGACCCAGTACTTC.

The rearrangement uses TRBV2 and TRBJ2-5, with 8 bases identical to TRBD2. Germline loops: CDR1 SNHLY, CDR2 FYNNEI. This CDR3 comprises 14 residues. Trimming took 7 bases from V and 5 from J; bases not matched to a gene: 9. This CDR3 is CASNLGGRKETQYF. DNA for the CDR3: TGTGCCAGCAATTTAGGCGGGAGGAAGGAGACCCAGTACTTC.

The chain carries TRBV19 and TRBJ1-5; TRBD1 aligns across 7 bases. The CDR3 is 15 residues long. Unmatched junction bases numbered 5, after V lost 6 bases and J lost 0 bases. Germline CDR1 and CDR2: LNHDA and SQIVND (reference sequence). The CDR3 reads CASRTTGSSNQPQHF. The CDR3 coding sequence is TGTGCCAGTAGGACGACAGGGAGTAGCAATCAGCCCCAGCATTTT.

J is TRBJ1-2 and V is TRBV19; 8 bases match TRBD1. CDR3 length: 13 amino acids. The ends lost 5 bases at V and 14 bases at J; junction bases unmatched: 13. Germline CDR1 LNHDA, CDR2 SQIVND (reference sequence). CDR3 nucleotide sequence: TGTGCCAGTAGTCCCCGACAGGGGCCTGCTCGGACCTTC. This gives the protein CASSPRQGPARTF. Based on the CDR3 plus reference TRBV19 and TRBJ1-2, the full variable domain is DGGITQSPKYLFRKEGQNVTLSCEQNLNHDAMYWYRQDPGQGLRLIYYSQIVNDFQKGDIAEGYSVSREKKESFPLTVTSAQKNPTAFYLCASSPRQGPARTFGSGTRLTVV.

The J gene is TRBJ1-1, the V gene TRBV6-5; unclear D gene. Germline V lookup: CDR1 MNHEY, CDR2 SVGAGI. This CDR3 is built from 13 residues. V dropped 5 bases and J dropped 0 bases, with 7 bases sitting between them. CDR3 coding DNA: TGTGCCAGCAGTCTGACATTGAACACTGAAGCTTTCTTT. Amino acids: CASSLTLNTEAFF.

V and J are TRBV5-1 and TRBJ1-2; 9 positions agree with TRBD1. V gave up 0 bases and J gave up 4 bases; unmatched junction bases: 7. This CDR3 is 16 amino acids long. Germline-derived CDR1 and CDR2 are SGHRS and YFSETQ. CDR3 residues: CASSLAPGQGGYGYTF. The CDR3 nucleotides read TGCGCCAGCAGCTTGGCCCCGGGACAGGGCGGCTATGGCTACACCTTC.

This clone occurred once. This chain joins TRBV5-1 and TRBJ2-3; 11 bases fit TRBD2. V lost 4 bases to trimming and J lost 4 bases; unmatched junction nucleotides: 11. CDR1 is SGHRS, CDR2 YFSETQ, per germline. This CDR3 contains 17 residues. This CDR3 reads CASSALAGGPVADTQYF. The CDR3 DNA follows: TGCGCCAGCAGCGCCTTAGCGGGGGGGCCGGTCGCAGATACGCAGTATTTT.

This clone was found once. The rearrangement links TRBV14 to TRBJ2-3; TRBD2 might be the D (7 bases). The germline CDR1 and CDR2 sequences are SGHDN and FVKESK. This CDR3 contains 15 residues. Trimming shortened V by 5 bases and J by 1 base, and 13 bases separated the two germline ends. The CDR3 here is CASSSGGARTDTQYF. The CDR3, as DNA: TGTGCCAGCAGCTCTGGGGGGGCGCGCACAGATACGCAGTATTTT.

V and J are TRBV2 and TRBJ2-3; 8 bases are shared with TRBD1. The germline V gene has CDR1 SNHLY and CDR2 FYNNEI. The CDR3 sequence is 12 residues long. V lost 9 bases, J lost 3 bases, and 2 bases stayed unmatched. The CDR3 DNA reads TGTGCCAGTGACAGGGGAACAGATACGCAGTATTTT. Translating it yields CASDRGTDTQYF.

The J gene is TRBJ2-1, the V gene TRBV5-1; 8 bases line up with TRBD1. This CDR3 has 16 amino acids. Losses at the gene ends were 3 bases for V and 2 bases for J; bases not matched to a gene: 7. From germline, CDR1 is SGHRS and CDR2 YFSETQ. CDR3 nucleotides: TGCGCCAGCAGCTCCGCAACAGGGGGACCCTACAATGAGCAGTTCTTC. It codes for CASSSATGGPYNEQFF.

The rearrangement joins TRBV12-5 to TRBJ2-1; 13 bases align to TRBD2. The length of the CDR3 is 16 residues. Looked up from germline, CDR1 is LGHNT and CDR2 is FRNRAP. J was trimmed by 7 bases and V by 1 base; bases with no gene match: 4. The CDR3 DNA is TGTGCTAGTGGTTTGGGGACTAGCGGGAGTGTAAATGAGCAGTTCTTC. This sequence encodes CASGLGTSGSVNEQFF.

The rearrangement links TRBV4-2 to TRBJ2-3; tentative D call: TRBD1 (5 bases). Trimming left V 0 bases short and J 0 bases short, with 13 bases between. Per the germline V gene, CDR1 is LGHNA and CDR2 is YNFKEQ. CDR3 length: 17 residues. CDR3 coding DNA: TGTGCCAGCAGCCAAGAATTAAGGGGCCCTAGCACAGATACGCAGTATTTT. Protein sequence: CASSQELRGPSTDTQYF.

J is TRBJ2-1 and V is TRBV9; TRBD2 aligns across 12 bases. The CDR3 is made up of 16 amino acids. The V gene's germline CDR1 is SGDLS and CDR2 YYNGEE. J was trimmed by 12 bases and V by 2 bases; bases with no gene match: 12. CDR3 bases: TGTGCCAGCAGCGTGGCCGGGACTAGCGGGCTTCAGGGGCAGTTCTTC. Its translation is CASSVAGTSGLQGQFF.